A single sample gave rise to the 8 T cell receptor beta chains below, sequenced in a study of CD8 T cells in Susac syndrome. RNA totalling roughly 0.45 to 1 ug underwent reverse transcription with random hexamers. TCRdb re-analysed the immunoSEQ multiplex PCR reads in MiXCR, keeping a single row per CDR3 protein. The data contain about 180,000 distinct CDR3 sequences, 90% to 95% of them seen just once; the ten biggest clones take up over 0.095%. What was sequenced was CD4+ T cells from PBMCs. The receptor source for this set is a human donor with Susac syndrome.

The rearrangement joins TRBV20-1 to TRBJ2-2, with D possibly being TRBD2 (6 bases). Per the germline V gene, CDR1 is DFQATT and CDR2 is SNEGSKA (reference sequence). This CDR3 contains 14 residues. The V and J ends lost 3 bases and 1 base respectively, with 9 bases between them. The CDR3 coding sequence is TGCAGTGCTAGCCCAGCGGGGAACACCGGGGAGCTGTTTTTT. It yields the protein CSASPAGNTGELFF.

J is TRBJ2-2 and V is TRBV29-1; 7 nucleotides agree with TRBD1. Germline V gene sequence: CDR1 SQVTM, CDR2 ANQGSEA. This CDR3 contains 13 residues. The junction had 8 bases not matched to a gene; V was cut back by 7 bases and J by 6 bases. DNA for the CDR3: TGCAGCGCTATGACAGGGAAAGCCGGGGAGCTGTTTTTT. It is translated as CSAMTGKAGELFF.

This chain connects TRBV3-1 to TRBJ1-1, with D possibly TRBD1 on 5 matching bases. This CDR3 is built from 12 residues. Germline V gives CDR1 LGHDT, CDR2 YNNKEL (reference sequence). The germline V and J ends were trimmed by 5 bases and 11 bases, with 15 bases remaining between them. The CDR3 is CASSSSSTGAFF. The CDR3 DNA reads TGTGCCAGCAGCTCATCTAGTACAGGCGCTTTCTTT.

The chain uses TRBV29-1 and TRBJ1-1; unclear D gene. The CDR3 is 11 residues long. Germline V lookup: CDR1 SQVTM, CDR2 ANQGSEA. Trimming removed 1 base at V and 1 base at J, with 1 base between. CDR3 nucleotides: TGCAGCGTTGAAGGGAACACTGAAGCTTTCTTT. It encodes CSVEGNTEAFF.

The DNA of the CDR3 is TGTGCCAGCAGTTTAGCGGACAGGGGCAATCAGCCCCAGCATTTT. This encodes CASSLADRGNQPQHF. The rearrangement joins TRBV12-3 or TRBV12-4 to TRBJ1-5; 8 bases map to TRBD1. This CDR3 comprises 15 residues. With V trimmed by 0 bases and J by 2 bases, 0 bases remained unmatched.

There are a few counts of this clonotype. The genes are TRBV5-4 and TRBJ1-5; the match to TRBD1 covers 10 bases. Germline lookup yields CDR1 SGHNT and CDR2 YYREEE (reference sequence). The CDR3 runs to 13 residues. Germline trimming cut 4 bases from V and 7 bases from J; bases unmatched to any gene: 2. CDR3: CASSRDRGQPQHF. The CDR3 DNA reads TGTGCCAGCAGCCGGGACAGGGGACAGCCCCAGCATTTT.

The chain recombines TRBV7-2 with TRBJ2-5, with D tentatively TRBD1 or TRBD2 (6 bases each). Germline V gene lookup returns CDR1 SGHTA and CDR2 FQGNSA. The V end lost 8 bases, the J end lost 2 bases, and 18 bases lay between the germline ends. The CDR3 covers 15 residues. Written as DNA, the CDR3 is TGTGCCAGCGGAGGAGGGACAAAAAGGCAAGAGACCCAGTACTTC. Amino acids: CASGGGTKRQETQYF.

The CDR3: CASSLSPYNEQFF. DNA of the CDR3: TGTGCCAGCAGCTTGTCCCCTTACAATGAGCAGTTCTTC. This rearrangement joins TRBV5-6 to TRBJ2-1; no reliable D call. Deletions cut 1 base from V and 4 bases from J, with 6 bases between. CDR3 length: 13 residues. Looked up from germline, CDR1 is SGHDT and CDR2 is YYEEEE.